The 8 T cell receptor beta chains below were found in one sample sequenced in a study of blood T cell repertoires in COVID-19. The repertoire was sequenced with immunoSEQ multiplex PCR; TCRdb's copy has only in-frame clones and lacks some. Found here are around 430,000 clones, about 87% of them singletons; the top ten hold over 10%. The sample consisted of peripheral blood. These receptors all come from a woman between 50 and 59 years old with COVID-19, enrolled during active disease.

The CDR3 coding sequence is TGTGCCAGCAGCCAAGGGATAGGCGACAGACTTCCATATGGCTACACCTTC. It specifies CASSQGIGDRLPYGYTF. The chain is built from TRBV4-2 and TRBJ1-2; tentative D call: TRBD1 (5 bases). The germline CDR1 and CDR2 sequences are LGHNA and YNFKEQ. The CDR3 covers 17 residues. Trimming stripped 1 base from V and 5 bases from J, with 20 bases between.

In its sample, this clone was seen once. This chain connects TRBV6-1 to TRBJ1-4; unclear D gene. V lost 2 bases and J 7 bases, leaving 14 bases between the germline ends. The CDR3 sequence is 15 residues long. From germline, CDR1 is MNHNS and CDR2 SASEGT. CDR3 sequence (DNA): TGTGCCAGCAGTGAAAGTGGGCTACGGGGTGAAAAACTGTTTTTT. Translated, it gives CASSESGLRGEKLFF.

This sequence joins TRBV5-5 and TRBJ1-1; 9 bases fit TRBD1. The CDR3 runs 14 residues. The V gene's germline CDR1 is SGHKS and CDR2 YYEKEE (reference sequence). Trimming removed 0 bases from V and 5 bases from J; junction bases left unmatched: 2. CDR3 loop: CASSLGTGVTEAFF. The CDR3 DNA follows: TGTGCCAGCAGCTTGGGGACAGGGGTGACTGAAGCTTTCTTT.

This rearrangement joins TRBV7-2 to TRBJ1-2; 8 nucleotides match TRBD1. The CDR3 is 17 amino acids. The germline V gene has CDR1 SGHTA and CDR2 FQGNSA. The V and J ends lost 4 bases and 3 bases, in that order; junction bases with no gene match: 13. CDR3 residues: CASSSRQGAYFYYGYTF. CDR3 nucleotide sequence: TGTGCCAGCAGCTCCCGGCAGGGGGCCTATTTCTACTATGGCTACACCTTC.

The gene calls are TRBV2 and TRBJ2-1; D ambiguous. Trimming cost V 3 bases and J 4 bases, with 4 bases left between them. In germline, CDR1 is SNHLY, CDR2 FYNNEI. The CDR3 extends over 12 amino acids. The CDR3 coding sequence is TGTGCCAGCAGTGACAGTTACAATGAGCAGTTCTTC. This gives the protein CASSDSYNEQFF.

This chain links TRBV3-1 (or the pseudogene TRBV3-2) with TRBJ1-2, with D unclear. V shed 3 bases and J shed 8 bases, with 10 bases lying between them. Germline assignment: CDR1 LGHDT and CDR2 YNNKEL (reference sequence). The CDR3 is 12 amino acids. The CDR3: CASSQVGLGYTF. In nucleotides, the CDR3 is TGTGCCAGCAGCCAGGTTGGTCTAGGCTACACCTTC.

The chain has TRBV2 and TRBJ2-7; the match to TRBD1 covers 12 bases. The germline CDR1 and CDR2 sequences are SNHLY and FYNNEI. The J segment lost 4 bases and the V segment lost 7 bases, leaving 5 bases of the junction unmatched. This CDR3 has 14 amino acids. The CDR3: CASKQGQGAYEQYF. CDR3 nucleotide sequence: TGTGCCAGCAAACAGGGACAGGGGGCGTACGAGCAGTACTTC.

This chain connects TRBV5-6 to TRBJ1-1; D gene uncertain. Trimming left V 2 bases short and J 0 bases short, with 17 bases between. The V gene's germline CDR1 is SGHDT and CDR2 YYEEEE. The CDR3 consists of 17 residues. CDR3 nucleotides: TGTGCCAGCAGCTTCGGGTCGTCAGTTCGTATGAACACTGAAGCTTTCTTT. It translates to CASSFGSSVRMNTEAFF.